Each of the 21 T cell receptor beta chains below was sequenced from the same sample in a study of lymphopenia after photon versus proton radiotherapy. The repertoire was sequenced with immunoSEQ multiplex PCR; TCRdb's copy has only in-frame clones and lacks some. The sample lists about 70,000 clones, roughly 90% seen once, with over 2% in the top ten. The material was peripheral blood, obtained from a patient treated with photon-based radiotherapy. Every receptor here comes from a woman aged 35 to 49 with cholangiocarcinoma.

The chain carries TRBV7-9 and TRBJ2-3; D remains unclear. The CDR3 totals 14 residues. V lost 3 bases and J lost 6, with 13 bases in between. From germline, CDR1 is SEHNR and CDR2 FQNEAQ (reference sequence). Here the CDR3 reads CASSFGNSLDTQYF. The CDR3 nucleotides are TGTGCCAGCAGCTTTGGGAATAGCTTGGATACGCAGTATTTT.

The V and J genes are TRBV12-2 and TRBJ2-2; TRBD2 is the table's D call and was not checked against the DNA. TRBV12-2 is a known pseudogene. CDR3 length: 18 residues. The CDR3: CASRLAILCGSDTGELFF. Written as DNA, the CDR3 is TGTGCAAGTCGCTTAGCGATATTGTGCGGGAGTGACACCGGGGAGCTGTTTTTT.

CDR3 nucleotides: TGTGCCAGCAGTTACTCTTGGGTATTTAGCACTGAAGCTTTCTTT. This gives the protein CASSYSWVFSTEAFF. The gene calls are TRBV6-6 and TRBJ1-1, with unresolved D. V lost 0 bases and J lost 4, with 12 bases in between. Germline V lookup: CDR1 MNHNY, CDR2 SVGAGI (reference sequence). This CDR3 is built from 15 residues.

The chain employs TRBV29-1 and TRBJ2-7, with D hard to call. CDR3 length equals 13 residues. CDR1 is SQVTM, CDR2 ANQGSEA, per germline. With 5 bases removed from V and 1 base from J, the gap between germline ends came to 12 bases. CDR3 sequence reads: CSVWVALSYEQYF. CDR3 nucleotide sequence: TGCAGCGTTTGGGTGGCGCTTTCCTACGAGCAGTACTTC.

The gene calls are TRBV4-2 and TRBJ2-7; 11 nucleotides line up with TRBD2. Trimming removed 0 bases from V and 4 bases from J; junction bases left unmatched: 14. The CDR3 has 19 residues. Germline CDR1 is LGHNA and CDR2 is YNFKEQ. Here the CDR3 DNA reads TGTGCCAGCAGCCAAGAATGGGCTAGCGGGAGGTCTATTGGTTACGAGCAGTACTTC. Its translation is CASSQEWASGRSIGYEQYF.

The rearrangement links TRBV9 to TRBJ1-1, with D tentatively TRBD1 (5 bases). This CDR3 is built from 15 residues. The ends were cut back, 3 bases at V and 1 base at J, with 13 bases in the middle. The germline gives CDR1 SGDLS, CDR2 YYNGEE. The CDR3 DNA reads as TGTGCCAGCAGCGCCGATCGACAGTCGAACACTGAAGCTTTCTTT. Encoded protein: CASSADRQSNTEAFF.

The rearrangement links TRBV5-5 to TRBJ1-2; 7 bases are a match to TRBD1. J lost 6 bases, V lost 2 bases, and 4 bases had no gene match. The length of the CDR3 is 13 residues. Germline V gene data show CDR1 as SGHKS and CDR2 as YYEKEE (reference sequence). CDR3: CASSFGTADGYTF. CDR3 in DNA: TGTGCCAGCAGCTTTGGGACAGCCGATGGCTACACCTTC.

This chain connects TRBV27 to TRBJ2-3, with a weak D call TRBD2 (5 bases). There are 15 residues in the CDR3. Trimming pared 0 bases from V and 5 bases from J, leaving 12 bases between. CDR1 MNHEY and CDR2 SMNVEV come from the germline V gene (reference sequence). CDR3 DNA: TGTGCCAGCAGTTTATCATGGGGAAGCGGAGATACGCAGTATTTT. This sequence encodes CASSLSWGSGDTQYF.

This chain links TRBV6-6 with TRBJ2-2; no clear D gene. V was pared by 2 bases and J by 4 bases, with 8 bases between. Germline V gene sequence: CDR1 MNHNY, CDR2 SVGAGI (reference sequence). The CDR3 extends over 14 amino acids. This CDR3 reads CASSYLVGTGELFF. The CDR3 DNA is TGTGCCAGCAGTTACCTCGTGGGCACCGGGGAGCTGTTTTTT.

This chain links TRBV5-1 with TRBJ2-7; 7 bases align to TRBD1. The V gene end was trimmed by 4 bases and the J gene end by 2 bases; junction bases not matched to a gene: 6. In germline, CDR1 is SGHRS, CDR2 YFSETQ. The CDR3 spans 14 residues. In DNA, the CDR3 is TGCGCCAGCAGCATAGGGACAGCTCCCTACGAGCAGTACTTC. This encodes CASSIGTAPYEQYF.

The chain recombines TRBV19 with TRBJ1-5; D gene unclear. This CDR3 has 15 residues. CDR1 and CDR2 from the germline V gene are LNHDA and SQIVND (reference sequence). Trimming left V 2 bases short and J 0 bases short, with 8 bases between. The CDR3 DNA reads as TGTGCCAGTAGTATATCAGATGATAGCAATCAGCCCCAGCATTTT. It encodes CASSISDDSNQPQHF.

V usage is TRBV9 and J usage is TRBJ2-5, with D unclear. The V gene lost 4 bases and the J gene lost 4 bases, with 11 bases spanning the gap. CDR3 length: 13 residues. The V gene's germline CDR1 is SGDLS and CDR2 YYNGEE. The CDR3 DNA reads as TGTGCCAGCAGCCCCCCGGTTGCAGAGACCCAGTACTTC. The encoded protein is CASSPPVAETQYF.

The V and J genes are TRBV5-8 and TRBJ2-3, with 11 nucleotides matching TRBD2. The J segment lost 2 bases and the V segment lost 2 bases, leaving 1 base of the junction unmatched. CDR1 and CDR2 from the germline V gene are SGHTS and YDEGEE. The CDR3 covers 15 residues. CDR3 protein: CASSLLAGVTDTQYF. CDR3 nucleotides: TGTGCCAGCAGCTTACTAGCGGGGGTCACAGATACGCAGTATTTT.

This clone came up once. The chain joins TRBV6-5 to TRBJ2-1, with 7 bases aligning to TRBD2. The CDR3 loop spans 14 amino acids. With V trimmed by 6 bases and J by 5 bases, 7 bases remained unmatched. Germline V lookup: CDR1 MNHEY, CDR2 SVGAGI. CDR3 DNA sequence: TGTGCCAGCAGCCCTACTAGCGCCGACAATGAGCAGTTCTTC. It translates to CASSPTSADNEQFF.

This clone appeared a single time. The chain has TRBV14 and TRBJ1-1; weak D call: TRBD1 (5 bases). CDR3 length: 16 residues. In germline, CDR1 is SGHDN, CDR2 FVKESK. Deletions cut 1 base from V and 4 bases from J, with 16 bases between. The DNA for the CDR3 is TGTGCCAGCAGCCAAGTTACAGGATCAGGGACCACTGAAGCTTTCTTT. The encoded protein is CASSQVTGSGTTEAFF.

The rearrangement uses TRBV5-6 and TRBJ1-2; tentatively, D is TRBD1 (6 bases). The V end lost 3 bases, the J end lost 8 bases, and 20 bases lay between the germline ends. This CDR3 contains 15 residues. Per the germline V gene, CDR1 is SGHDT and CDR2 is YYEEEE. Here the CDR3 DNA reads TGTGCCAGCAGCTCAAGGACAGTCTCGATCTTCGGCTACACCTTC. This sequence encodes CASSSRTVSIFGYTF.

The chain uses TRBV2 and TRBJ1-6; tentatively, D is TRBD1 (6 bases). CDR1 is SNHLY and CDR2 is FYNNEI in the germline V gene. This CDR3 is 16 amino acids long. V lost 7 bases and J lost 0, with 13 bases in between. The DNA for the CDR3 is TGTGCCAGCAAGCTCGACAGGAGCTCCTATAATTCACCCCTCCACTTT. Translated, it gives CASKLDRSSYNSPLHF.

The V and J genes are TRBV30 and TRBJ1-2, with 10 bases fitting TRBD1. Trimming at V came to 2 bases and at J to 6 bases, leaving 3 bases not matched to a gene. Germline V gene data show CDR1 as GTSNPN and CDR2 as SVGIG (reference sequence). This CDR3 is 13 amino acids long. CDR3 nucleotide sequence: TGTGCCTGGAGTCCCGGACAGGGGGATGGCTACACCTTC. The encoded protein is CAWSPGQGDGYTF.

The chain has TRBV6-1 and TRBJ1-5; a weak D match, TRBD1 (6 bases). Germline V gives CDR1 MNHNS, CDR2 SASEGT. The CDR3 totals 14 residues. Trimming took 1 base from V and 6 from J, leaving 10 bases between them. DNA of the CDR3: TGTGCCAGCAGTGAAGGGGGGCCGTCTCAGCCCCAGCATTTT. It codes for CASSEGGPSQPQHF.

The chain carries TRBV28 and TRBJ1-2; 10 bases are a match to TRBD1. Trimming at V came to 4 bases and at J to 3 bases, leaving 2 bases not matched to a gene. The V gene's germline CDR1 is MDHEN and CDR2 SYDVKM. The CDR3 is 14 residues long. The CDR3 sequence: CASSSGQGDYGYTF. CDR3 nucleotides: TGTGCCAGCAGTTCAGGACAGGGGGACTATGGCTACACCTTC.

This clone was seen a single time. The chain carries TRBV27 and TRBJ2-3, with 11 bases identical to TRBD2. Germline V CDR1 and CDR2: MNHEY, SMNVEV (reference sequence). J was trimmed by 3 bases and V by 3 bases; bases with no gene match: 5. The CDR3 has 16 residues. The CDR3 reads CASSFRLAGWTDTQYF. CDR3 in DNA: TGTGCCAGCAGTTTCAGACTAGCGGGATGGACAGATACGCAGTATTTT.